These 18 T cell receptor beta chains were all obtained from the same sample, sequenced in a study of cytotoxic CD8 clonotypes in ibrutinib-treated CLL. Produced via immunoSEQ multiplex PCR; TCRdb's table is partial and in-frame only. The top ten hold approximately 2% of the sample, which has some 130,000 clones, over 75% seen once. The source was PBMCs, collected after 24 months of ibrutinib treatment. These receptors came from a human donor with chronic lymphocytic leukemia.

The CDR3 here is CASSRSLYMTGLGYTF. DNA for the CDR3: TGTGCCAGCAGCCGATCCTTATATATGACAGGGTTGGGCTACACCTTC. V and J are TRBV7-9 and TRBJ1-2, with TRBD1 identical over 7 bases. Germline V gene lookup returns CDR1 SEHNR and CDR2 FQNEAQ (reference sequence). This CDR3 has 16 residues. Trimming at V came to 5 bases and at J to 8 bases, leaving 17 bases not matched to a gene.

This chain links TRBV27 with TRBJ2-1; TRBD2 aligns across 11 bases. CDR1 is MNHEY, CDR2 SMNVEV, per germline (reference sequence). V was clipped by 5 bases and J by 14 bases; unmatched bases: 8. The CDR3 totals 13 residues. CDR3 in DNA: TGTGCCAGCAGTCCACTACTAGCGGGGGTCAAGTTCTTC. This translates into CASSPLLAGVKFF.

This chain joins TRBV20-1 and TRBJ2-5, with a possible D match to TRBD2 (5 bases). Trimming took 6 bases from V and 13 from J, leaving 12 bases between them. The CDR3 length is 9 residues. Germline V CDR1 and CDR2: DFQATT, SNEGSKA (reference sequence). The CDR3 loop is CSAAPEGYF. In DNA form, the CDR3 reads TGCAGTGCGGCCCCTGAGGGGTACTTC.

The gene calls are TRBV7-2 and TRBJ1-4; D gene uncertain. Germline CDR1 reads SGHTA; CDR2 reads FQGNSA. CDR3 length: 14 residues. V was clipped by 4 bases and J by 7 bases, with 13 bases between them. The CDR3 bases are TGTGCCAGCAGCTCCGGGTCGGTGGCTGAAAAACTGTTTTTT. Protein: CASSSGSVAEKLFF.

CDR3 sequence: CASSPGTTDTQYF. The CDR3 bases are TGTGCCAGCAGCCCCGGGACTACAGATACGCAGTATTTT. The chain carries TRBV11-2 and TRBJ2-3; a possible D gene is TRBD2 (6 bases). Between the trimmed V and J ends, which lost 5 bases and 3 bases, there was a span of 9 bases. Germline loops: CDR1 SGHAT, CDR2 FQNNGV. The CDR3 is 13 residues long.

The V gene is TRBV6-5, the J gene TRBJ2-1; 9 nucleotides match TRBD1. V gave up 5 bases and J gave up 7 bases; unmatched junction bases: 6. This CDR3 comprises 14 residues. From germline, CDR1 is MNHEY and CDR2 SVGAGI. Here the CDR3 reads CASSNRQGGNEQFF. CDR3 bases: TGTGCCAGCAGTAATCGACAGGGGGGGAATGAGCAGTTCTTC.

The gene calls are TRBV5-1 and TRBJ2-3, with 12 bases lining up with TRBD1. The CDR3 is 16 amino acids. Germline assignment: CDR1 SGHRS and CDR2 YFSETQ. After removal of 4 bases from V and 4 bases from J, the junction contained 7 bases not matched to a gene. The CDR3 sequence: CASSRGQGAIADTQYF. CDR3 sequence (DNA): TGCGCCAGCAGCCGGGGACAGGGGGCGATCGCAGATACGCAGTATTTT. Filled out from reference TRBV5-1 and TRBJ2-3, the complete variable domain reads KAGVTQTPRYLIKTRGQQVTLSCSPISGHRSVSWYQQTPGQGLQFLFEYFSETQRNKGNFPGRFSGRQFSNSRSEMNVSTLELGDSALYLCASSRGQGAIADTQYFGPGTRLTVL.

In its sample, this clone was seen once. The V gene is TRBV7-3, the J gene TRBJ2-3; D ambiguous. Germline V gives CDR1 SGHTA, CDR2 FQGTGA. Trimming stripped 2 bases from V and 2 bases from J, with 11 bases between. CDR3 length equals 15 residues. CDR3 nucleotide sequence: TGTGCCAGCAGCTTACATGGTGTGTTCACAGATACGCAGTATTTT. Translation gives CASSLHGVFTDTQYF.

V usage is TRBV6-6 and J usage is TRBJ1-1; unclear D gene. The CDR3 is 13 amino acids. The ends were cut back, 10 bases at V and 3 bases at J, with 15 bases in the middle. Per the germline V gene, CDR1 is MNHNY and CDR2 is SVGAGI (reference sequence). CDR3 sequence: CATCQRLYTEAFF. The CDR3 region has the DNA TGTGCCACTTGCCAAAGGCTGTACACTGAAGCTTTCTTT.

V is TRBV6-5 and J is TRBJ1-5; 10 bases align to TRBD1. The CDR3 sequence is 15 residues long. With V trimmed by 4 bases and J by 2 bases, 2 bases remained unmatched. Germline V lookup: CDR1 MNHEY, CDR2 SVGAGI. CDR3 protein: CASSFGQGGNQPQHF. In DNA form, the CDR3 reads TGTGCCAGCAGTTTCGGACAGGGGGGCAATCAGCCCCAGCATTTT.

The gene calls are TRBV5-1 and TRBJ2-7, with a possible D match to TRBD1 (5 bases). Germline CDR1 and CDR2: SGHRS and YFSETQ. The CDR3 is 12 amino acids. Trimming removed 7 bases from V and 3 bases from J, with 11 bases in between. CDR3 nucleotides: TGCGCCAGCGTCGGAGACAGCTACGAGCAGTACTTC. It specifies CASVGDSYEQYF.

The J gene is TRBJ2-5, the V gene TRBV9; TRBD1 aligns across 7 bases. Trimming at V came to 2 bases and at J to 5 bases, leaving 9 bases not matched to a gene. This CDR3 is built from 15 residues. Per the germline V gene, CDR1 is SGDLS and CDR2 is YYNGEE. The CDR3 DNA reads as TGTGCCAGCAGCGTTGAGACAGGGATATCTGAGACCCAGTACTTC. This codes for CASSVETGISETQYF.

V usage is TRBV11-2 and J usage is TRBJ2-3; the match to TRBD2 covers 11 bases. Losses at the gene ends were 5 bases for V and 0 bases for J; bases not matched to a gene: 4. In germline, CDR1 is SGHAT, CDR2 FQNNGV. This CDR3 region has 16 residues. For the CDR3, the DNA is TGTGCCAGCAGCCGCCGGACTAGCGGGAGCACAGATACGCAGTATTTT. Translation: CASSRRTSGSTDTQYF. Combining the CDR3 with reference TRBV11-2 and TRBJ2-3 gives the whole variable domain EAGVAQSPRYKIIEKRQSVAFWCNPISGHATLYWYQQILGQGPKLLIQFQNNGVVDDSQLPKDRFSAERLKGVDSTLKIQPAKLEDSAVYLCASSRRTSGSTDTQYFGPGTRLTVL.

V usage is TRBV2 and J usage is TRBJ2-2; D is undetermined. Trimming shortened V by 6 bases and J by 1 base, and 6 bases separated the two germline ends. This CDR3 comprises 13 residues. Germline loops: CDR1 SNHLY, CDR2 FYNNEI. The DNA of the CDR3 is TGTGCCAGCAGCCGACGGAACACCGGGGAGCTGTTTTTT. Translated, it gives CASSRRNTGELFF.

This chain connects TRBV4-1 to TRBJ1-1, with 9 bases aligning to TRBD1. This CDR3 spans 18 amino acids. CDR1 and CDR2 from the germline V gene are MGHRA and YSYEKL. J was trimmed by 4 bases and V by 0 bases; bases with no gene match: 12. The CDR3 sequence is CASSQERDRVGIGTEAFF. Here the CDR3 DNA reads TGCGCCAGCAGCCAAGAGCGGGACAGGGTGGGTATCGGCACTGAAGCTTTCTTT.

The chain has TRBV6-4 and TRBJ2-3; D gene unclear. The CDR3 totals 15 residues. Trimming took off 6 bases at V and 1 base at J, with 14 bases between the two ends. CDR1 and CDR2 from the germline V gene are MRHNA and SNTAGT. The DNA of the CDR3 is TGTGCCAGCAGCGCCCAGAAGTCGGGCACAGATACGCAGTATTTT. This gives the protein CASSAQKSGTDTQYF.

On this clone: Other DNA sequences in the same sample also yield this CDR3. The chain joins TRBV5-1 to TRBJ2-3; D may be TRBD1 or TRBD2 (5 bases each). The CDR3 extends over 14 amino acids. Germline V CDR1 and CDR2: SGHRS, YFSETQ. V gave up 3 bases and J gave up 0 bases, with 8 bases separating them. The CDR3 is CASSSGTSTDTQYF. CDR3 bases: TGCGCCAGCAGCTCGGGGACCAGCACAGATACGCAGTATTTT. Based on the CDR3 plus reference TRBV5-1 and TRBJ2-3, the full variable domain is KAGVTQTPRYLIKTRGQQVTLSCSPISGHRSVSWYQQTPGQGLQFLFEYFSETQRNKGNFPGRFSGRQFSNSRSEMNVSTLELGDSALYLCASSSGTSTDTQYFGPGTRLTVL.

The chain uses TRBV7-2 and TRBJ2-3, with D possibly TRBD2 on 7 matching bases. The CDR3 has 15 amino acids. V was clipped by 0 bases and J by 4 bases, with 11 bases between them. Germline values: CDR1 SGHTA, CDR2 FQGNSA. The CDR3 region has the DNA TGTGCCAGCAGCTTAGCGGGGGGGCCACCAGATACGCAGTATTTT. It is translated as CASSLAGGPPDTQYF. The variable domain in full, with the rest retrieved from reference TRBV7-2 and TRBJ2-3, is GAGVSQSPSNKVTEKGKDVELRCDPISGHTALYWYRQSLGQGLEFLIYFQGNSAPDKSGLPSDRFSAERTGGSVSTLTIQRTQQEDSAVYLCASSLAGGPPDTQYFGPGTRLTVL.